This TCR beta chain was retrieved from a study of tumor-infiltrating lymphocytes in primary liver carcinoma. Study summary: Surgery removed the patients' primary liver carcinoma.

The template, approximately 500 ng total RNA, yielded TCR beta cDNA made with a constant-region primer. Libraries covering TCR beta were generated through three nested multiplex PCR rounds (using a slightly modified ARM-PCR). In the first two PCR rounds, TRBV1-TRBV30 forward primers were paired with a C-beta reverse primer, and each round lasted approximately 9 cycles. TCRdb independently ran MiXCR on the multiplex PCR reads; one entry per CDR3 protein. The table includes about 320,000 distinct CDR3 sequences, 50% to 70% detected once. Trimming left V 5 bases short and J 1 base short, with 17 bases between. Germline V CDR1 and CDR2: MNHNY, SVGAGI (reference sequence). CDR3 size: 16 residues. Blood RNA originated from unsorted whole blood, with germline DNA additionally extracted. The authors collected 3 to 5 milliliters of peripheral blood before surgery. Worth noting for this clonotype: A much larger clone sits a single nucleotide away, making a read error possible.

This chain joins TRBV6-6 and TRBJ1-1; maybe TRBD1 (6 bases). Sequenced material: peripheral blood. The source of this sequence is a man in his forties with primary liver carcinoma and hepatitis B virus infection. The CDR3 sequence is CASSAQTGSGNTEAFF. The DNA of the CDR3 is TGTGCCAGCAGTGCTCAGACAGGTTCGGGGAACACTGAAGCTTTCTTT.